The sequence of this T cell receptor beta chain was determined in a study of OX40 agonist ivuxolimab in advanced cancers. The study, taken as a whole, reports: Both blood CD4+ and CD8+ T cells showed clonal growth by week 6 at 0.1 to 3.0 mg/kg. Among some nonresponders, normalized T-cell clonal expansion was also low. Mean expanded clone counts were higher in CD8+ than CD4+ T cells.

Clones were sequenced by immunoSEQ multiplex PCR, and TCRdb holds only the in-frame ones, with some missing. Found here are 25,000 to 35,000 clones, less than 90% of them singletons; the top ten hold 15% to 20%. The study sampled blood at baseline, cycle 4 day 1, and cycle 7 day 1. As to this clone: The antigen remains undetermined.

V shed 2 bases and J shed 7 bases, with 12 bases lying between them. Germline V lookup: CDR1 SNHLY, CDR2 FYNNEI. The CDR3 totals 14 residues. The J gene is TRBJ2-1, the V gene TRBV2, with D tentatively TRBD1 (5 bases). The clonotype originates from an adult with an advanced solid tumor such as melanoma, head and neck, liver or kidney cancer. Source: CD4+ or CD8+ T cells sorted from blood, taken in a trial of the OX40 agonist ivuxolimab. As DNA, the CDR3 is TGTGCCAGCAGTGAACAGGGTGGTGGAAATGAGCAGTTCTTC. Translating it yields CASSEQGGGNEQFF.